The 32 T cell receptor beta chains below come from one sample, sequenced in a study of cytomegalovirus exposure and HLA in healthy donors. In the PCR, 60 Vbeta and 13 Jbeta primers were used. Profiled with immunoSEQ multiplex PCR; TCRdb holds only in-frame clones, not every one. Of 150,000 to 200,000 clones listed, 65% to 85% are singletons. The sample taken for sequencing was PBMCs. The receptors originated from a male donor in good health and CMV-seropositive.

This sequence joins TRBV19 and TRBJ1-1, with no clear D. CDR3 length: 16 residues. CDR1 and CDR2 (germline): LNHDA, SQIVND (reference sequence). V lost 0 bases and J 6 bases, leaving 17 bases between the germline ends. CDR3 nucleotides: TGTGCCAGTAGTATAGAAACTTCCGGACTAACCCCTGAAGCTTTCTTT. This codes for CASSIETSGLTPEAFF.

This CDR3 is CASSPQGLNTEAFF. Here the CDR3 DNA reads TGTGCCAGCAGCCCCCAGGGCTTGAACACTGAAGCTTTCTTT. This chain uses TRBV11-3 with TRBJ1-1; D is possibly TRBD1 (5 bases). Germline CDR1 is SGHNT and CDR2 is YENEEA. Trimming cost V 5 bases and J 0 bases, with 10 bases left between them. CDR3 size: 14 residues.

This clone was picked up one time. The rearrangement links TRBV27 to TRBJ2-1, with D perhaps TRBD1 (5 bases). This CDR3 spans 13 amino acids. Germline CDR1 reads MNHEY; CDR2 reads SMNVEV (reference sequence). The ends were cut back, 7 bases at V and 8 bases at J, with 15 bases in the middle. CDR3 DNA: TGTGCCAGCACCCCGTGGGGCCGGTATGAGCAGTTCTTC. This sequence encodes CASTPWGRYEQFF.

The table lists this clone with a count of one. J is TRBJ2-7 and V is TRBV7-2; TRBD2 matches at 7 bases. Germline trimming cut 5 bases from V and 2 bases from J; bases unmatched to any gene: 15. This CDR3 spans 17 amino acids. Germline CDR1 reads SGHTA; CDR2 reads FQGNSA. The CDR3 loop reads CASSRYGGTGTTYEQYF. The DNA of the CDR3 is TGTGCCAGCAGCCGATACGGTGGCACCGGGACTACCTACGAGCAGTACTTC.

The chain uses TRBV30 and TRBJ2-3; 7 bases align to TRBD2. The CDR3 spans 14 residues. The V gene end was trimmed by 1 base and the J gene end by 2 bases; junction bases not matched to a gene: 3. Looked up from germline, CDR1 is GTSNPN and CDR2 is SVGIG (reference sequence). The CDR3 sequence: CAWSAGLHTDTQYF. The CDR3 bases are TGTGCCTGGAGTGCGGGACTACACACAGATACGCAGTATTTT.

The chain is built from TRBV6-6 and TRBJ2-1; 9 bases line up with TRBD2. Per the germline V gene, CDR1 is MNHNY and CDR2 is SVGAGI (reference sequence). This CDR3 is built from 14 residues. Trimming at V came to 6 bases and at J to 6 bases, leaving 6 bases not matched to a gene. CDR3 in amino acids: CASRTTTSGNEQFF. The CDR3 nucleotides are TGTGCCAGCAGAACCACGACTAGCGGCAATGAGCAGTTCTTC.

This chain links TRBV11-3 with TRBJ2-7; tentatively, D is TRBD1 (5 bases). The V gene's germline CDR1 is SGHNT and CDR2 YENEEA. CDR3 size: 12 residues. Trimming cost V 7 bases and J 2 bases, with 9 bases left between them. CDR3 nucleotide sequence: TGTGCCAGCAAACAGGAGACCTACGAGCAGTACTTC. Amino acids: CASKQETYEQYF. The full variable domain, rest sourced from reference TRBV11-3 and TRBJ2-7, is EAGVVQSPRYKIIEKKQPVAFWCNPISGHNTLYWYLQNLGQGPELLIRYENEEAVDDSQLPKDRFSAERLKGVDSTLKIQPAELGDSAVYLCASKQETYEQYFGPGTRLTVT.

This chain links TRBV25-1 with TRBJ2-7; D gene unclear. V shed 0 bases and J shed 3 bases, with 3 bases lying between them. The CDR3 has 12 amino acids. Germline CDR1 reads MGHDK; CDR2 reads SYGVNS. The CDR3 sequence is CASSEYIYEQYF. In nucleotides, the CDR3 is TGTGCCAGCAGTGAATATATCTACGAGCAGTACTTC.

V and J are TRBV6-5 and TRBJ2-3; 7 bases fit TRBD2. This CDR3 is 15 amino acids long. V was pared by 0 bases and J by 4 bases, with 4 bases of the junction left unmatched. Germline-derived CDR1 and CDR2 are MNHEY and SVGAGI. In nucleotides, the CDR3 is TGTGCCAGCAGTTACTCTGGGGGGGACGCAGATACGCAGTATTTT. The encoded protein is CASSYSGGDADTQYF.

The sample holds a few counts of this clone. The gene calls are TRBV10-2 and TRBJ2-1, with TRBD2 matching 11 bases. V dropped 5 bases and J dropped 4; count of bases not matched to a gene: 1. The CDR3 consists of 14 residues. Germline CDR1 reads WSHSY; CDR2 reads SAAADI. The CDR3 loop is CASSLAGGYNEQFF. DNA for the CDR3: TGCGCCAGCAGTCTAGCGGGAGGTTACAATGAGCAGTTCTTC.

The gene calls are TRBV2 and TRBJ2-7; the D is unclear. From germline, CDR1 is SNHLY and CDR2 FYNNEI. Trimming shortened V by 5 bases and J by 5 bases, and 7 bases separated the two germline ends. There are 11 residues in the CDR3. CDR3 residues: CASSLGDEQYF. Written as DNA, the CDR3 is TGTGCCAGCAGTCTGGGCGACGAGCAGTACTTC.

V gene TRBV6-6 combines with J gene TRBJ1-5; TRBD1 aligns across 9 bases. CDR1 MNHNY and CDR2 SVGAGI come from the germline V gene (reference sequence). CDR3 length: 14 amino acids. J gave up 7 bases and V 7 bases, and 8 bases lay outside the gene matches. The CDR3 here is CASTMTGGGQPQHF. The CDR3 nucleotides are TGTGCCAGCACCATGACAGGGGGGGGCCAGCCCCAGCATTTT.

The V and J genes are TRBV10-2 and TRBJ2-1, with TRBD2 matching over 12 bases. Germline trimming cut 6 bases from V and 2 bases from J; bases unmatched to any gene: 8. Per the germline V gene, CDR1 is WSHSY and CDR2 is SAAADI. CDR3 length: 17 amino acids. The CDR3 spells CASSFTSGRYTYNEQFF. The CDR3 DNA reads as TGCGCCAGCAGCTTCACTAGCGGGAGGTATACCTACAATGAGCAGTTCTTC.

The chain couples TRBV7-2 to TRBJ2-5, with a possible D match to TRBD1 (6 bases). The V gene lost 1 base and the J gene lost 7 bases, with 22 bases spanning the gap. The CDR3 length is 17 residues. Germline lookup yields CDR1 SGHTA and CDR2 FQGNSA. As DNA, the CDR3 is TGTGCCAGCAGCTTAGGCCCCACTATTGCAGGGGCAGGGACCCAGTACTTC. Protein: CASSLGPTIAGAGTQYF. Using reference TRBV7-2 and TRBJ2-5 for the parts outside the CDR3, the full variable domain is GAGVSQSPSNKVTEKGKDVELRCDPISGHTALYWYRQSLGQGLEFLIYFQGNSAPDKSGLPSDRFSAERTGGSVSTLTIQRTQQEDSAVYLCASSLGPTIAGAGTQYFGPGTRLLVL.

The V and J genes are TRBV30 and TRBJ1-6; TRBD1 aligns across 8 bases. The CDR3 covers 14 residues. Trimming at V came to 2 bases and at J to 10 bases, leaving 7 bases not matched to a gene. Per germline, CDR1 GTSNPN and CDR2 SVGIG (reference sequence). CDR3 coding DNA: TGTGCCTGGAGTTTACACAGGGGGGACTCACCCCTCCACTTT. This sequence encodes CAWSLHRGDSPLHF.

This clone came up a few times. This chain joins TRBV20-1 and TRBJ2-1, with 9 bases aligning to TRBD2. Germline V gives CDR1 DFQATT, CDR2 SNEGSKA (reference sequence). V dropped 5 bases and J dropped 10; count of bases not matched to a gene: 3. CDR3 length equals 11 residues. The DNA for the CDR3 is TGCAGTGCTGTAGCGGGGGAAGAGCAGTTCTTC. Encoded protein: CSAVAGEEQFF.

V gene TRBV6-6 combines with J gene TRBJ1-3, with 9 bases matching TRBD1. Germline V gives CDR1 MNHNY, CDR2 SVGAGI (reference sequence). With V trimmed by 7 bases and J by 3 bases, 4 bases remained unmatched. The CDR3 has 14 residues. Written as DNA, the CDR3 is TGTGCCAGCAATGGGGACAGGGATGGAAACACCATATATTTT. Its protein is CASNGDRDGNTIYF.

The chain employs TRBV15 and TRBJ2-2; TRBD2 matches at 7 bases. Germline V lookup: CDR1 LNHNV, CDR2 YYDKDF (reference sequence). V was clipped by 2 bases and J by 1 base; unmatched bases: 7. The CDR3 extends over 17 amino acids. The CDR3 protein is CATSRRLGLVNTGELFF. CDR3 nucleotide sequence: TGTGCCACCAGCAGACGACTAGGACTAGTGAACACCGGGGAGCTGTTTTTT. Together with reference TRBV15 and TRBJ2-2, the CDR3 gives the full variable domain: DAMVIQNPRYQVTQFGKPVTLSCSQTLNHNVMYWYQQKSSQAPKLLFHYYDKDFNNEADTPDNFQSRRPNTSFCFLDIRSPGLGDTAMYLCATSRRLGLVNTGELFFGEGSRLTVL.

This clone appeared a single time. The DNA for the CDR3 is TGTGCCAGCAGCTTTTGGTCTATTAATCAGCCCCAGCATTTT. Encoded protein: CASSFWSINQPQHF. The rearrangement uses TRBV5-6 and TRBJ1-5; D uncertain. V dropped 2 bases and J dropped 4 bases, with 10 bases sitting between them. There are 14 residues in the CDR3. CDR1 and CDR2 from the germline V gene are SGHDT and YYEEEE.

V gene TRBV28 combines with J gene TRBJ2-2; perhaps TRBD1 as D (5 bases). Germline loops: CDR1 MDHEN, CDR2 SYDVKM. The V end lost 5 bases, the J end lost 7 bases, and 20 bases lay between the germline ends. The CDR3 extends over 16 amino acids. The CDR3: CASSPAPGLGVGELFF. DNA of the CDR3: TGTGCCAGCAGTCCTGCTCCAGGGCTAGGTGTCGGGGAGCTGTTTTTT.

This chain links TRBV7-9 with TRBJ1-1; no clear D gene. The V gene's germline CDR1 is SEHNR and CDR2 FQNEAQ (reference sequence). V was cut by 5 bases and J by 4 bases, with 23 bases left in between. The CDR3 runs 17 residues. The CDR3 DNA sequence: TGTGCCAGCAGCCGAGCCGCGGCGGGTAGTGTCGCCACTGAAGCTTTCTTT. This codes for CASSRAAAGSVATEAFF.

The V gene is TRBV7-9, the J gene TRBJ1-4, with D perhaps TRBD1 (5 bases). Trimming pared 2 bases from V and 8 bases from J, leaving 6 bases between. Germline V CDR1 and CDR2: SEHNR, FQNEAQ (reference sequence). The CDR3 is made up of 12 amino acids. The DNA of the CDR3 is TGTGCCAGCAGCTTACGGGGGGAAAAACTGTTTTTT. It encodes CASSLRGEKLFF.

The gene calls are TRBV28 and TRBJ1-1; D gene unclear. The CDR3 runs to 13 residues. Germline lookup yields CDR1 MDHEN and CDR2 SYDVKM. Trimming left V 10 bases short and J 0 bases short, with 12 bases between. The CDR3 loop reads CAIRGAMNTEAFF. In DNA, the CDR3 is TGTGCCATACGGGGAGCCATGAACACTGAAGCTTTCTTT.

This rearrangement joins TRBV2 to TRBJ2-4; D is uncertain. CDR1 SNHLY and CDR2 FYNNEI come from the germline V gene. Trimming stripped 4 bases from V and 3 bases from J, with 7 bases between. This CDR3 contains 13 residues. CDR3 DNA sequence: TGTGCCAGCAGTGCCTCCTTCAAAAACATTCAGTACTTC. Translation: CASSASFKNIQYF.

This rearrangement joins TRBV7-9 to TRBJ2-1; 12 nucleotides line up with TRBD2. This CDR3 is built from 17 residues. With V trimmed by 5 bases and J by 2 bases, 7 bases remained unmatched. Germline values: CDR1 SEHNR, CDR2 FQNEAQ (reference sequence). The CDR3 DNA sequence: TGTGCCAGCAGCCCCTCTCTAGCGGGAGGGCCCTACAATGAGCAGTTCTTC. As protein: CASSPSLAGGPYNEQFF.

This clone has only a few counts. The chain joins TRBV11-3 to TRBJ2-1; maybe TRBD1 (6 bases). Trimming took off 7 bases at V and 7 bases at J, with 20 bases between the two ends. Germline values: CDR1 SGHNT, CDR2 YENEEA. There are 15 residues in the CDR3. The CDR3 sequence is CASTSRGETGNEQFF. The CDR3 DNA is TGTGCCAGCACCAGTCGGGGTGAGACAGGTAATGAGCAGTTCTTC. The full variable domain, rest sourced from reference TRBV11-3 and TRBJ2-1, is EAGVVQSPRYKIIEKKQPVAFWCNPISGHNTLYWYLQNLGQGPELLIRYENEEAVDDSQLPKDRFSAERLKGVDSTLKIQPAELGDSAVYLCASTSRGETGNEQFFGPGTRLTVL.

V gene TRBV29-1 combines with J gene TRBJ1-2; TRBD1 might be the D (6 bases). The germline CDR1 and CDR2 sequences are SQVTM and ANQGSEA. The CDR3 consists of 14 residues. Between the trimmed V and J ends, which lost 5 bases and 1 base, there was a span of 14 bases. CDR3 nucleotides: TGCAGCGTTTCACAGGGCGCAGATAACTATGGCTACACCTTC. Its protein is CSVSQGADNYGYTF. Using reference TRBV29-1 and TRBJ1-2 for the parts outside the CDR3, the full variable domain is SAVISQKPSRDICQRGTSLTIQCQVDSQVTMMFWYRQQPGQSLTLIATANQGSEATYESGFVIDKFPISRPNLTFSTLTVSNMSPEDSSIYLCSVSQGADNYGYTFGSGTRLTVV.

This chain joins TRBV2 and TRBJ1-3; possibly TRBD1 for D (6 bases). This CDR3 spans 14 amino acids. V was pared by 5 bases and J by 2 bases, with 10 bases between. The germline gives CDR1 SNHLY, CDR2 FYNNEI. The CDR3 nucleotides are TGTGCCAGCAGTAATCCAGGGGCTGGAAACACCATATATTTT. Translation gives CASSNPGAGNTIYF. Together with reference TRBV2 and TRBJ1-3, the CDR3 gives the full variable domain: EPEVTQTPSHQVTQMGQEVILRCVPISNHLYFYWYRQILGQKVEFLVSFYNNEISEKSEIFDDQFSVERPDGSNFTLKIRSTKLEDSAMYFCASSNPGAGNTIYFGEGSWLTVV.

This clone has only one observation. The V call is TRBV5-1, the J call TRBJ2-6; tentative D call: TRBD1 (5 bases). Germline CDR1 and CDR2: SGHRS and YFSETQ. Trimming left V 0 bases short and J 9 bases short, with 16 bases between. This CDR3 spans 16 amino acids. The CDR3 spells CASSLDSGYNGNVLTF. In DNA form, the CDR3 reads TGCGCCAGCAGCTTGGACTCAGGGTATAATGGCAACGTCCTGACTTTC.

Here the CDR3 reads CASSGTGTRVYEQYF. CDR3 sequence (DNA): TGTGCCAGCAGCGGAACCGGGACTAGGGTCTACGAGCAGTACTTC. The chain uses TRBV4-2 and TRBJ2-7; 8 positions match TRBD2. The trim removed 5 bases at V and 3 bases at J, leaving 9 bases unmatched. This CDR3 spans 15 amino acids. The V gene's germline CDR1 is LGHNA and CDR2 YNFKEQ.

The V call is TRBV5-1, the J call TRBJ2-5; the match to TRBD1 covers 8 bases. The ends lost 4 bases at V and 2 bases at J; junction bases unmatched: 4. The CDR3 length is 14 residues. Germline loops: CDR1 SGHRS, CDR2 YFSETQ. The CDR3 sequence: CASSPGQEQETQYF. The CDR3 DNA follows: TGCGCCAGCAGCCCGGGACAGGAACAAGAGACCCAGTACTTC.

This chain links TRBV10-3 with TRBJ2-7, with D maybe TRBD1 (7 bases). The CDR3 spans 14 residues. The germline CDR1 and CDR2 sequences are ENHRY and SYGVKD. With 7 bases removed from V and 3 bases from J, the gap between germline ends came to 16 bases. The CDR3 region is CAINRDRLDYEQYF. The CDR3 DNA reads as TGTGCCATCAACCGGGACAGACTAGACTACGAGCAGTACTTC.